A selection of T cell receptor beta chains follows, all from one sample in a study of CXCR3-negative and CXCR3-positive naive CD8 T cells. TCRdb re-called the 5' RACE reads; every CDR3 protein appears as one record, without DNA. With some 130,000 distinct CDR3 sequences in the sample, the ten largest clones hold around 0.5%. Sequences were obtained from naive CXCR3- CD8+ T cells from blood. These receptors were taken from a human donor in good health. Some clones in this sample may be carry-over from other donors' samples. The CDR3 runs from the conserved cysteine through the conserved F or W. The order of the fields is clone size, J gene, V gene, CDR3 protein. Size is omitted from some rows. Given values are once, few, many or a class for expanded clones.

clone size: .
J gene: TRBJ2-1
V gene: TRBV5-1
CDR3 protein: CASSFPDGYNEQFF

clone size: .
J gene: TRBJ2-1
V gene: TRBV20-1
CDR3 protein: CSASISTRNEQFF

clone size: .
J gene: TRBJ2-2
V gene: TRBV7-3
CDR3 protein: CASSLAGSNTGELFF

clone size: .
J gene: TRBJ1-1
V gene: TRBV28
CDR3 protein: CASSFPQRNTEAFF

clone size: .
J gene: TRBJ1-1
V gene: TRBV12-3/TRBV12-4
CDR3 protein: CASSLLGPDTEAFF

clone size: .
J gene: TRBJ2-5
V gene: TRBV12-3/TRBV12-4
CDR3 protein: CASSSRGTQETQYF

clone size: .
J gene: TRBJ2-7
V gene: TRBV7-9
CDR3 protein: CASSHGTTDEQYF

clone size: .
J gene: TRBJ2-3
V gene: TRBV4-2
CDR3 protein: CASSQVGGLRDYYF

clone size: .
J gene: TRBJ2-7
V gene: TRBV7-9
CDR3 protein: CASRKGIEQYF

clone size: .
J gene: TRBJ2-1
V gene: TRBV7-2
CDR3 protein: CASSLVGTSHEQFF

clone size: .
J gene: TRBJ2-4
V gene: TRBV3-2
CDR3 protein: CASSPSGERLAKNIQYF

clone size: .
J gene: TRBJ1-2
V gene: TRBV15
CDR3 protein: CATSRDPQTHGYTF

clone size: .
J gene: TRBJ2-7
V gene: TRBV13
CDR3 protein: CASSIRGQGHEQYF

clone size: .
J gene: TRBJ2-1
V gene: TRBV6-5
CDR3 protein: CASSYSGLADPYNEQFF

clone size: .
J gene: TRBJ2-3
V gene: TRBV28
CDR3 protein: CASSIWRGSTDTQYF

clone size: .
J gene: TRBJ2-1
V gene: TRBV5-1
CDR3 protein: CASSLEGLAGSNEQFF

clone size: .
J gene: TRBJ2-1
V gene: TRBV28
CDR3 protein: CASSPRTGMSHEQFF

clone size: .
J gene: TRBJ2-7
V gene: TRBV7-9
CDR3 protein: CASSTTGTSGGTYEQYF

clone size: .
J gene: TRBJ2-3
V gene: TRBV7-3
CDR3 protein: CASSLLAGHLDTQYF

clone size: .
J gene: TRBJ2-1
V gene: TRBV29-1
CDR3 protein: CSVELFTHSGTGDYNEQFF

clone size: .
J gene: TRBJ2-4
V gene: TRBV20-1
CDR3 protein: CSASPRDRRNIQYF

clone size: .
J gene: TRBJ2-5
V gene: TRBV7-9
CDR3 protein: CASSLARAGETQYF

clone size: .
J gene: TRBJ2-3
V gene: TRBV29-1
CDR3 protein: CSVVQGILNTQYF

clone size: medium-sized
J gene: TRBJ1-1
V gene: TRBV7-3
CDR3 protein: CASSWTGNTEAFF

clone size: .
J gene: TRBJ2-3
V gene: TRBV4-2
CDR3 protein: CASSLSTSGRAFRNTDTQYF

clone size: .
J gene: TRBJ2-5
V gene: TRBV7-2
CDR3 protein: CASSLAIGEDETQYF

clone size: .
J gene: TRBJ2-3
V gene: TRBV15
CDR3 protein: CATSRDTKWGTDTQYF

clone size: .
J gene: TRBJ2-7
V gene: TRBV9
CDR3 protein: CASSTTGGEQYF

clone size: .
J gene: TRBJ2-3
V gene: TRBV29-1
CDR3 protein: CSAPLFTDTQYF

clone size: .
J gene: TRBJ2-7
V gene: TRBV12-3/TRBV12-4
CDR3 protein: CASSTEAYEQYF

clone size: .
J gene: TRBJ1-1
V gene: TRBV28
CDR3 protein: CASSVGEMWSDTEAFF

clone size: .
J gene: TRBJ2-1
V gene: TRBV27
CDR3 protein: CASSLAAHNEQFF

clone size: .
J gene: TRBJ1-1
V gene: TRBV19
CDR3 protein: CASSATGLNTEAFF

clone size: .
J gene: TRBJ2-7
V gene: TRBV5-1
CDR3 protein: CASSARTGQTYEQYF

clone size: .
J gene: TRBJ2-7
V gene: TRBV27
CDR3 protein: CASRTTNAGFYEQYF

clone size: .
J gene: TRBJ1-1
V gene: TRBV28
CDR3 protein: CASSMNSGGGFTEAFF

clone size: .
J gene: TRBJ2-1
V gene: TRBV6-4
CDR3 protein: CASSVTSYNEQFF

clone size: .
J gene: TRBJ2-1
V gene: TRBV28
CDR3 protein: CASSLTGDFDEQFF

clone size: .
J gene: TRBJ2-1
V gene: TRBV28
CDR3 protein: CASRSTGTRYRSYNEQFF

clone size: .
J gene: TRBJ2-7
V gene: TRBV28
CDR3 protein: CASSGTESYEQYF

clone size: .
J gene: TRBJ2-7
V gene: TRBV21-1
CDR3 protein: CASSKVARAFPYEQYF